This T cell receptor beta chain was documented in a study of control samples from healthy donors and cancer patients. The protocol was immunoSEQ multiplex PCR, while the TCRdb copy is restricted to in-frame clones and leaves out a portion. The sample consists of 100,000 or so clones, just over 90% of them appearing once. This CDR3 region has 15 residues. V was shortened by 4 bases and J by 10 bases, with 17 bases between the two germline ends. Germline assignment: CDR1 LGHDT and CDR2 YNNKEL (reference sequence). The sequencing input was blood. This receptor was obtained from a woman in her 30s in good health. The chain couples TRBV3-1 (or the pseudogene TRBV3-2) to TRBJ1-6, with D perhaps TRBD1 (6 bases). CDR3 sequence reads: CASSPVTTGDSPLHF. The CDR3 DNA reads as TGTGCCAGCAGCCCCGTAACGACAGGAGACTCACCCCTCCACTTT.